Below, 14 T cell receptor beta chains from the same sample are listed, as sequenced in a study of neurological immune-mediated disorders. TCRdb reanalysed the 5' RACE reads using MiXCR and keeps one entry per CDR3 protein. The sample gives 15,000 to 20,000 distinct CDR3 sequences, about 10% of which show up once; under 30% is in the top ten. The sample taken for sequencing was CD8+ T cells from blood. The receptors shown here come from a woman aged 45 to 65 in good health.

This clonotype came up many times. The chain links TRBV27 to TRBJ1-1, with a possible D match to TRBD1 (5 bases). Germline V gene lookup returns CDR1 MNHEY and CDR2 SMNVEV (reference sequence). The CDR3 totals 14 residues. V was shortened by 6 bases and J by 4 bases, with 15 bases between the two germline ends. The CDR3 spells CASSLGTGVTEAFF. In DNA form, the CDR3 reads TGTGCCAGCAGCCTCGGGACCGGAGTCACTGAAGCTTTCTTT.

This clonotype was detected ten times or more. The V and J genes are TRBV28 and TRBJ2-7; TRBD1 matches 7 bases. V trimming: 8 bases; J trimming: 3 bases; junction bases outside the gene matches: 10. The CDR3 has 14 residues. CDR1 is MDHEN and CDR2 is SYDVKM in the germline V gene. CDR3 protein: CASSPQGKDYEQYF. CDR3 DNA: TGTGCCAGCTCACCACAGGGGAAAGACTACGAGCAGTACTTC.

The sample holds many counts of this clonotype. This chain uses TRBV2 with TRBJ1-4; no clear D gene. The CDR3 runs 14 residues. Germline loops: CDR1 SNHLY, CDR2 FYNNEI. V was shortened by 3 bases and J by 4 bases, with 9 bases between the two germline ends. CDR3 sequence (DNA): TGTGCCAGCAGTGACCGGCGATATAATGAAAAACTGTTTTTT. Translated, it gives CASSDRRYNEKLFF.

The gene calls are TRBV6-5 and TRBJ2-1; TRBD1 matches at 11 bases. Trimming removed 6 bases from V and 6 bases from J; junction bases left unmatched: 13. The germline V gene has CDR1 MNHEY and CDR2 SVGAGI. This CDR3 contains 17 residues. The DNA of the CDR3 is TGTGCCAGCAGCCGGGACAGGGGGACGCCGAGGGGCAATGAGCAGTTCTTC. The encoded protein is CASSRDRGTPRGNEQFF.

In its sample, this clonotype was seen many times. CDR3 DNA: TGTGCCAGCAGTTATAGGGGACCGCCCGGAGAGACCCAGTACTTC. Translated, it gives CASSYRGPPGETQYF. This sequence joins TRBV6-5 and TRBJ2-5, with D perhaps being TRBD1 or TRBD2 (5 bases each). CDR1 and CDR2 from the germline V gene are MNHEY and SVGAGI. Trimming pared 3 bases from V and 4 bases from J, leaving 15 bases between. CDR3 size: 15 residues.

This clonotype was found many times. J is TRBJ1-6 and V is TRBV27, with a possible D match to TRBD1 (6 bases). Germline CDR1 reads MNHEY; CDR2 reads SMNVEV (reference sequence). The CDR3 runs to 15 residues. V lost 2 bases and J 8 bases, leaving 13 bases between the germline ends. CDR3 DNA sequence: TGTGCCAGCAGTTTACGAGGACAGTCAGATTCACCCCTCCACTTT. It translates to CASSLRGQSDSPLHF.

In its sample, this clonotype was seen many times. This sequence joins TRBV30 and TRBJ1-1; 9 positions match TRBD1. The junction had 6 bases not matched to a gene; V was cut back by 4 bases and J by 3 bases. Germline V gene sequence: CDR1 GTSNPN, CDR2 SVGIG (reference sequence). The CDR3 covers 14 residues. CDR3 loop: CAWTPGQGHTEAFF. The CDR3 DNA is TGTGCCTGGACCCCGGGACAGGGTCACACTGAAGCTTTCTTT.

The sample holds many counts of this clonotype. The V and J genes are TRBV20-1 and TRBJ2-2; 7 bases map to TRBD2. The CDR3 contains 13 residues. Germline V gene sequence: CDR1 DFQATT, CDR2 SNEGSKA (reference sequence). After removal of 5 bases from V and 1 base from J, the junction contained 1 base not matched to a gene. CDR3 amino acids: CSAPGGNTGELFF. The CDR3 coding sequence is TGCAGTGCTCCGGGAGGGAACACCGGGGAGCTGTTTTTT.

This clonotype has more than one count but fewer than ten. The rearrangement joins TRBV28 to TRBJ1-1; D not certain. The CDR3 contains 11 residues. The germline V and J ends were trimmed by 7 bases and 10 bases, with 13 bases remaining between them. Germline-derived CDR1 and CDR2 are MDHEN and SYDVKM. As DNA, the CDR3 is TGTGCCAGCACTAAGACCTCCGGAGCTTTCTTT. Translation gives CASTKTSGAFF.

This clonotype came up many times. This chain connects TRBV20-1 to TRBJ2-3, with 13 bases lining up with TRBD2. The ends lost 3 bases at V and 1 base at J; junction bases unmatched: 13. Germline CDR1 reads DFQATT; CDR2 reads SNEGSKA (reference sequence). The CDR3 runs to 19 residues. CDR3 region: CSARGIGLAGEGGTDTQYF. The CDR3 DNA follows: TGCAGTGCTAGGGGCATTGGACTAGCGGGAGAGGGGGGCACAGATACGCAGTATTTT.

In its sample, this clonotype was seen many times. The chain joins TRBV9 to TRBJ2-7, with TRBD2 matching 9 bases. The CDR3 runs to 15 residues. Germline V gives CDR1 SGDLS, CDR2 YYNGEE. Germline trimming cut 2 bases from V and 5 bases from J; bases unmatched to any gene: 8. CDR3 loop: CASSVASGDLDEQYF. The DNA for the CDR3 is TGTGCCAGCAGCGTGGCTAGCGGGGATTTAGACGAGCAGTACTTC.

A note on this clonotype: At one of its ends the junction is not consistent with the germline gene, which may arise from a read error. V gene TRBV7-9 combines with J gene TRBJ1-1; D might be TRBD1 (6 bases). This CDR3 has 13 residues. The germline gives CDR1 SEHNR, CDR2 FQNEAQ (reference sequence). DNA of the CDR3: TGTGCCAGCAGCTCAGGGGCCGACACTAAAGCTTTCTTT. This encodes CASSSGADTKAFF.

There are many counts of this clonotype. This chain uses TRBV18 with TRBJ1-5; TRBD1 aligns across 10 bases. This CDR3 comprises 16 residues. The ends lost 4 bases at V and 3 bases at J; junction bases unmatched: 6. Germline V CDR1 and CDR2: KGHSH, LQKENI. CDR3 bases: TGTGCCAGCTCACTAACCGGGACAGGGGACAATCAGCCCCAGCATTTT. Translating gives CASSLTGTGDNQPQHF.

This clonotype is medium-sized in the sample. This chain joins TRBV20-1 and TRBJ2-1; perhaps D is TRBD1 or TRBD2 (6 bases each). The CDR3 loop spans 12 amino acids. Germline-derived CDR1 and CDR2 are DFQATT and SNEGSKA (reference sequence). Deletions cut 3 bases from V and 7 bases from J, with 10 bases between. The CDR3 spells CSASRGPNEQFF. CDR3 bases: TGCAGTGCTAGTCGGGGGCCTAATGAGCAGTTCTTC.